This TCR beta chain emerged from a study of blood T cell repertoires in COVID-19 (dated by TCRdb to 2018 to 2020). Study-level background: The collaborator samples originated in the United States, Italy and Spain and spanned the acute and convalescent phases of COVID-19. The sample metadata nearly always contained a de-identified subject ID, COVID-19 status, age in years and sex. Samples came from the ongoing ImmuneRACE study (first 160 participants) plus 1,254 subjects from 6 global collaborators. Subjects who had been exposed to COVID-19, were actively infected with it, or had recovered from it provided the deeply sampled blood TCRbeta repertoires that made up the dataset. Where available, HLA class I and class II types were obtained from metadata supplied by the sample provider rather than from assay-based typing. The material from the prospective study consisted of cDNA or gDNA derived from T cells, B-cell-depleted T cells, or PBMCs. A freely available public database, intended as a resource for researchers studying the immune response to SARS-CoV-2, is where the repertoires were released.

TCRbeta CDR3 regions were amplified from genomic DNA by means of the immunoSEQ Assay, a bias-controlled multiplex PCR. The study's processing was this. Within the assay, amplification of reference gene primers was used to estimate how many nucleated cells each sample contained. To quantify the absolute abundance of each unique TCRbeta CDR3 rearrangement, sequence reads were collapsed and filtered. For each sample, productive Simpson clonality was calculated as the square root of Simpson's diversity index across productive rearrangements. TCRdb carries this immuneACCESS record with in-frame sequences only. Its versions omit some clonotypes, under half of them owing to an unresolved V gene in the studies checked, with the rest unexplained. That table gives V, J and clone size, and the DNA gave D and trimming. Present in this sample are 330,000 or so clones, over 75% of which were seen just once. The top ten hold just under 3% of the sample.

CDR1 KGHDR and CDR2 SFDVKD were looked up in the germline V gene. From its cysteine to its phenylalanine, the CDR3 spans 11 amino acids. CDR3 DNA is the only sequence kept; it has 33 bases, read in frame from the first base. V and J lose 4 bases and 10 bases, and a span of 7 bases separates them. Enrolling through a virtual design, the prospective study's participants ranged in age from roughly 18 to 90 years and lived across around 25 United States geographic areas. Cohort assignment in the prospective study relied on participant-reported clinical history from a screening survey and a study questionnaire. For ImmuneRACE Cohort 3, a participant was defined as recovered based on two consecutive negative NP/OP PCR tests, clearance by a healthcare professional, or resolution of symptoms. In the prospective study, mobile phlebotomists collected whole blood, serum and a nasopharyngeal or oropharyngeal swab from each participant. Prospective study participants could optionally give additional blood draws and questionnaires over an approximately 2-month period. Prospective study blood samples were shipped either frozen or at room temperature before DNA extraction.

General study outcomes and caveats: The amount of clinical and demographic metadata varied by source and participant and was provided uncurated.

Regarding this clone: No antigen is known for it. The sample holds no much larger clone one base away, and base qualities are not on file.

The rearranged segments are TRBV24-1 and TRBJ2-1, with an unclear D gene assignment. This sequence originates from a woman in her thirties who had recovered from COVID-19. The sequencing sample was made of PBMCs or T cells enriched from blood (not recorded which). DNA sequence: TGTGCCACCAGTGAGTCGAGAGAGCAGTTCTTC. Translated, it reads CATSESREQFF.